Described below is a single TCR beta chain sequence and its context. MiXCR, run by TCRdb on the RT-PCR reads, gives a single entry per CDR3 protein. Among 800,000 to 1,000,000 distinct CDR3 sequences listed, roughly 18% were seen once. The V end was cut by 3 bases, the J end by 9 bases, with 9 bases between. The CDR3 covers 12 residues. Per the germline V gene, CDR1 is SGHTA and CDR2 is FQGTGA. The source of the sample is a study of patients and donors after allogeneic stem cell transplantation. This chain uses TRBV7-3 with TRBJ2-1; D is unclear. This receptor was taken from a human donor who was either an allogeneic HSCT recipient or a stem cell or donor lymphocyte infusion donor (not recorded which). It is not recorded whose cells these are; they may come from a transplant donor. Sequenced sample: blood, either unsorted or a sorted T cell fraction (not recorded which). The CDR3 DNA sequence: TGTGCCAGCAGCTTCGGTGGGATTGAGCAGTTCTTC. Protein product: CASSFGGIEQFF. The whole variable domain, remainder taken from reference TRBV7-3 and TRBJ2-1, is GAGVSQTPSNKVTEKGKYVELRCDPISGHTALYWYRQSLGQGPEFLIYFQGTGAADDSGLPNDRFFAVRPEGSVSTLKIQRTERGDSAVYLCASSFGGIEQFFGPGTRLTVL.